These T cell receptor beta chains were read from a single sample in a study. One entry per CDR3 protein results from TCRdb running MiXCR on the 5' RACE reads. Of 53,000 or so distinct CDR3 sequences listed, approximately 25% are singletons. The sequencing sample was made of tumor-infiltrating naive CD4+ T cells sorted from the breast tumor. The source is a female donor with breast cancer. The CDR3 runs from the conserved cysteine through the conserved F or W. The order of the fields is J gene, CDR3 length, clone size, D gene, V gene, CDR3 DNA, CDR3 protein. A D gene is named only where the DNA matches it firmly. Not all rows give a size; the values are once, few, many and, for expanded clones, a class.

TRBJ1-5	15	few	.	TRBV6-1	TGTGCCAGCAGTCCCGAGGCGGTGAGCAATCAGCCCCAGCATTTT	CASSPEAVSNQPQHF
TRBJ2-1	14	few	.	TRBV5-6	TGTGCCAGCAGCTTGATTGGGGCGGGCGATGAGCAGTTCTTC	CASSLIGAGDEQFF
TRBJ2-5	13	few	.	TRBV29-1	TGCAGCGTTGAAGATCGACTAGAGGAGACCCAGTACTTC	CSVEDRLEETQYF
TRBJ1-1	11	few	.	TRBV20-1	TGCAGTGCTAGATTGAACACTGAAGCTTTCTTT	CSARLNTEAFF
TRBJ1-2	14	.	.	TRBV12-3/TRBV12-4	TGTGCCAGCAGTTTCGGGTCGGGGGGGCTAGGCTACACCTTC	CASSFGSGGLGYTF
TRBJ1-2	13	few	.	TRBV10-2	TGCGCCAGCAGTTTTGGCGGTAACTATGGCTACACCTTC	CASSFGGNYGYTF
TRBJ1-3	13	many	TRBD1	TRBV28	TGTGCCAGTCACGGGACAGGGAGGGGCACCATATATTTT	CASHGTGRGTIYF
TRBJ2-5	16	.	TRBD2	TRBV10-3	TGTGCCATCAGTGGGGCTAGCGGGAGAGCCCAAGAGACCCAGTACTTC	CAISGASGRAQETQYF
TRBJ2-5	15	.	.	TRBV27	TGTGCCAGCCCGCGGTCGGCTAGAGGCCAAGAGACCCAGTACTTC	CASPRSARGQETQYF
TRBJ1-2	16	.	.	TRBV7-9	TGTGCCAGCAGCGAGGTTCGGCGGTACGGAGTCTATGGCTACACCTTC	CASSEVRRYGVYGYTF
TRBJ2-1	16	.	TRBD2	TRBV20-1	TGCAGTGCTTTCGGGACTAGCGACAGCGTTCGAAATGAGCAGTTCTTC	CSAFGTSDSVRNEQFF
TRBJ2-3	15	.	TRBD1	TRBV11-3	TGTGCCAGCACCAGGACAGGGTTGATCACAGATACGCAGTATTTT	CASTRTGLITDTQYF
TRBJ2-7	13	.	TRBD1	TRBV5-1	TGCGCCAGCAGCTGGGGACAGGGGGGCGAGCAGTACTTC	CASSWGQGGEQYF
TRBJ1-5	14	many	.	TRBV5-1	TGCGCCAGCAGCTTGGTACCCGACAATCAGCCCCAGCATTTT	CASSLVPDNQPQHF
TRBJ2-1	15	once	.	TRBV30	TGTGCCTCTACCCGACAGGACATCTCCTACAATGAGCAGTTCTTC	CASTRQDISYNEQFF
TRBJ2-5	13	.	.	TRBV27	TGTGCCAGCACCAAGGAGAGGGGTGGGACCCAGTACTTC	CASTKERGGTQYF
TRBJ2-5	14	many	TRBD1	TRBV5-1	TGCGCCAGCAGCCCGGCAGGGGGTAGGGAGACCCAGTACTTC	CASSPAGGRETQYF
TRBJ2-1	12	many	.	TRBV5-1	TGCGCCAGCAGCCTACGGACCGGAGAGCAGTTCTTC	CASSLRTGEQFF
TRBJ2-4	17	.	.	TRBV7-8	TGTGCCAGCAGCCCACCTATAGGGTTCCCAGGATCGGACATTCAGTACTTC	CASSPPIGFPGSDIQYF
TRBJ2-6	15	many	.	TRBV7-2	TGTGCCAGCAGCCGCCCGGGAGCTGGGGCCAACGTCCTGACTTTC	CASSRPGAGANVLTF
TRBJ1-2	15	few	.	TRBV20-1	TGCAGTGCTCAACCCCCGCTTGTGGGGGGCTATGGCTACACCTTC	CSAQPPLVGGYGYTF
TRBJ1-3	13	.	.	TRBV7-9	TGTGCCAGCAGCTTAGAGGCTTCGGACACCATATATTTT	CASSLEASDTIYF
TRBJ2-5	13	few	TRBD1	TRBV7-2	TGTGCCAGCAGCCTGGGACAGGGGAAGACCCAGTACTTC	CASSLGQGKTQYF
TRBJ2-7	14	.	TRBD2	TRBV24-1	TGTGCCACCGGGCCTAGCGGGAGCTTCTACGAGCAGTACTTC	CATGPSGSFYEQYF
TRBJ2-5	14	many	.	TRBV5-1	TGCGCCAGCAGCTTGGATACAGAAGGGGAGACCCAGTACTTC	CASSLDTEGETQYF
TRBJ1-3	14	few	.	TRBV30	TGTGCCTGGTCTACCGGGACCACTGGAAACACCATATATTTT	CAWSTGTTGNTIYF
TRBJ1-1	16	few	TRBD1	TRBV7-9	TGTGCCAGCAGCCATATCGGGACAGTACGTCCCGGGGAAGCTTTCTTT	CASSHIGTVRPGEAFF
TRBJ1-1	16	.	.	TRBV9	TGTGCCAGCAGCGTAGGAATGCCGGGGTCGAACACTGAAGCTTGCTTT	CASSVGMPGSNTEACF
TRBJ2-3	16	few	TRBD1	TRBV10-3	TGTGCCATCAGTGATAGGGGCAGGGGGCGCACAGATACGCAGTATTTT	CAISDRGRGRTDTQYF
TRBJ2-5	18	.	TRBD1	TRBV7-7	TGTGCTAGCAGCTTAGCGTCCACAGGGGGACTTGAGAAAGAGACCCAGTACTTC	CASSLASTGGLEKETQYF
TRBJ2-3	11	many	.	TRBV29-1	TGCAGCGTTGACGTGGGAGATACGCAGTATTTT	CSVDVGDTQYF
TRBJ2-2	14	.	.	TRBV7-8	TGTGCCAGCCTGCTGGGCAGCAACACCGGGGAGCTGTTTTTT	CASLLGSNTGELFF
TRBJ1-5	13	few	.	TRBV7-2	TGTGCCAGCAGCGTGACAAGATCACAGCCCCAGCATTTT	CASSVTRSQPQHF
TRBJ1-2	10	.	.	TRBV5-6	TGTGCCAGCGGCACGAACATTTACACCTTC	CASGTNIYTF
TRBJ1-3	13	.	.	TRBV4-1	TGCGCCAGCAGCCAAGATCCTGGAAACACCATATATTTT	CASSQDPGNTIYF
TRBJ1-6	16	.	.	TRBV2	TGTGCCGGCAGTGACGGTTCTAGAAGGGGAGGTTCACCCCTCCACTTT	CAGSDGSRRGGSPLHF
TRBJ1-5	13	few	.	TRBV7-9	TGTGCCAGCAGCTTCCAGGAGAATCAGCCCCAGCATTTT	CASSFQENQPQHF
TRBJ1-2	16	many	TRBD1	TRBV12-3/TRBV12-4	TGTGCCAGCAGCCAACTTCATCTACAGGGGGCGCGGGGCTACACCTTC	CASSQLHLQGARGYTF
TRBJ2-1	12	.	TRBD2	TRBV2	TGTGCCAGCACCGACGGACTAGATCTGCAGTTCTTC	CASTDGLDLQFF
TRBJ1-1	15	.	.	TRBV2	TGTGCCAGCAGTAAGGGCAGTATTATGAACACTGAAGCTTTCTTT	CASSKGSIMNTEAFF
TRBJ1-3	13	.	.	TRBV5-1	TGCGCCAGCAGCGAGGGAGGGGGAAACACCATATATTTT	CASSEGGGNTIYF